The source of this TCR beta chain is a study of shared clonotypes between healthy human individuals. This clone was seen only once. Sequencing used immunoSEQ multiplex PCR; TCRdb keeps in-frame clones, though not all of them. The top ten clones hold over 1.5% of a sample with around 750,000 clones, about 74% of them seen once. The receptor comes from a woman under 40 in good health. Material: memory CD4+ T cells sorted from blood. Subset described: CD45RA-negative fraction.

CDR3 bases: TGTGCCAGCAGCGGTACAGGGGAGTATGGCTACACCTTC. It translates to CASSGTGEYGYTF. The chain combines TRBV7-9 with TRBJ1-2; 7 nucleotides agree with TRBD1. This CDR3 contains 13 residues. Trimming at V came to 5 bases and at J to 5 bases, leaving 5 bases not matched to a gene. The V gene's germline CDR1 is SEHNR and CDR2 FQNEAQ (reference sequence).